Detailed here is one T cell receptor (beta chain). The sample is drawn from a study of blood T cell repertoires in COVID-19. Study at large: T cells, B-cell-depleted T cells, or PBMCs provided the cDNA or gDNA that served as material.

TCRdb's copy holds only in-frame clones and misses some; the assay was immunoSEQ multiplex PCR. The sample gives approximately 210,000 clones, around 84% of which show up once; about 4.5% is in the top ten. Participants spanned ages roughly 18 to 90 years and resided in roughly 26 US areas. The clonotype comes from a man aged 25 to 45 with acute COVID-19. The source material was PBMCs or T cells enriched from blood (not recorded which).

CDR3 bases: TGTGCCAGCATCCCTAGGGGGACCACTGAAGCTTTCTTT. It is translated as CASIPRGTTEAFF. The gene calls are TRBV6-5 and TRBJ1-1, with D possibly being TRBD1 (6 bases). V was clipped by 7 bases and J by 4 bases, with 13 bases between them. From germline, CDR1 is MNHEY and CDR2 SVGAGI. This CDR3 comprises 13 residues.